The next 5 T cell receptor beta chains were all read from a single sample in a study of PD-1 blockade in classical Hodgkin lymphoma. Using immunoSEQ multiplex PCR, the repertoire was profiled, and TCRdb retains in-frame clones only, with some absent. The table records 100,000 to 130,000 clones, roughly nine tenths of them present only once. Patients all relapsed after autologous stem cell transplantation, and there was variation in brentuximab vedotin exposure. Sequences were derived from peripheral blood mononuclear cells (PBMCs), sampled before the second cycle of nivolumab. These receptors all come from a human donor with classical Hodgkin lymphoma.

The J gene is TRBJ2-1, the V gene TRBV21-1. TRBV21-1 is described as a pseudogene. The CDR3 extends over 15 amino acids. The CDR3 coding sequence is TGTGCCAGCAGCAAAGAGTGGGGGTCCTACAATGAGCAGTTCTTC. This translates into CASSKEWGSYNEQFF.

This chain links TRBV2 with TRBJ1-4; D is perhaps TRBD1 (6 bases). Trimming took 5 bases from V and 4 from J, leaving 17 bases between them. The CDR3 loop spans 16 amino acids. The germline V gene has CDR1 SNHLY and CDR2 FYNNEI. The CDR3: CASSPIYGQRNEKLFF. CDR3 nucleotides: TGTGCCAGCAGTCCCATTTACGGACAGCGTAATGAAAAACTGTTTTTT.

This clone showed up just once. One end of the junction fails to match germline, which may point to a read error. The chain carries TRBV5-8 and TRBJ2-5, with TRBD1 matching over 8 bases. The CDR3 spans 14 residues. The germline CDR1 and CDR2 sequences are SGHTS and YDEGEE. The CDR3 DNA sequence: TGTGCCAGCGGCTTCAGGACAGGGCGAGAGACCCAGTACTTC. Protein: CASGFRTGRETQYF.

The rearrangement uses TRBV21-1 and TRBJ2-1; the DNA was not used to check the table's D call, TRBD2. TRBV21-1 is termed a pseudogene. The CDR3 totals 17 residues. In nucleotides, the CDR3 is TGTGCCAGCAGCAATCCCGGGACTAGCGGCGCCTACAATGAGCAGTTCTTC. Its protein product is CASSNPGTSGAYNEQFF.

The chain carries TRBV4-2 and TRBJ1-4; D ambiguous. V lost 0 bases and J lost 3, with 11 bases in between. Germline V gene data show CDR1 as LGHNA and CDR2 as YNFKEQ. The CDR3 runs to 16 residues. This CDR3 is CASSQEGRAANEKLFF. The CDR3 DNA is TGTGCCAGCAGCCAAGAGGGCCGGGCGGCTAATGAAAAACTGTTTTTT.